This entry lists 27 T cell receptor beta chains sequenced from one sample in a study of shared clonotypes between healthy human individuals. Here immunoSEQ multiplex PCR was the method, and the copy in TCRdb shows in-frame clones only, minus some. The data show roughly 1 million clones, with about 75% seen just once and about 1.5% held by the top ten. Sample: memory CD4+ T cells sorted from blood. Subset: CD45RA-negative fraction. All receptors derive from a man between 18 and 35 years old in good health.

In this sample, this clone turned up a few times. This chain uses TRBV12-5 with TRBJ2-5; possible D gene TRBD1, 6 bases. Germline lookup yields CDR1 LGHNT and CDR2 FRNRAP. V was clipped by 5 bases and J by 1 base, with 14 bases between them. CDR3 length equals 15 residues. The CDR3 sequence is CASGEGQGIQETQYF. The CDR3 nucleotides read TGTGCTAGTGGTGAGGGGCAGGGGATCCAAGAGACCCAGTACTTC. The full variable domain, in which reference TRBV12-5 and TRBJ2-5 provide the parts outside the CDR3, is DARVTQTPRHKVTEMGQEVTMRCQPILGHNTVFWYRQTMMQGLELLAYFRNRAPLDDSGMPKDRFSAEMPDATLATLKIQPSEPRDSAVYFCASGEGQGIQETQYFGPGTRLLVL.

The chain couples TRBV11-1 to TRBJ1-2; 9 bases agree with TRBD1. Germline values: CDR1 SGHAT, CDR2 FQDESV (reference sequence). This CDR3 has 13 amino acids. V lost 5 bases and J lost 8; bases outside the gene matches: 6. The CDR3 DNA follows: TGTGCCAGCAGCCAACAGGGGGCTTTAGGCTACACCTTC. This encodes CASSQQGALGYTF.

This clone was seen a few times. The chain carries TRBV13 and TRBJ2-3, with TRBD2 as a possible D gene (7 bases). V lost 5 bases to trimming and J lost 3 bases, with 12 bases between them. This CDR3 is built from 14 residues. Germline V lookup: CDR1 PRHDT, CDR2 FYEKMQ (reference sequence). The CDR3 loop reads CASSKGGRTDTQYF. CDR3 sequence (DNA): TGTGCCAGCAGCAAGGGGGGGAGAACAGATACGCAGTATTTT.

This CDR3 reads CASSPGGAGDTQYF. The CDR3, as DNA: TGTGCCAGCTCACCGGGAGGGGCCGGAGATACGCAGTATTTT. The chain combines TRBV18 with TRBJ2-3; the match to TRBD2 covers 7 bases. Germline CDR1 and CDR2: KGHSH and LQKENI. V was clipped by 3 bases and J by 5 bases; unmatched bases: 5. This CDR3 comprises 14 residues.

V gene TRBV7-8 combines with J gene TRBJ2-7; D is ambiguous. Trimming cost V 3 bases and J 4 bases, with 13 bases left between them. CDR3 length: 14 amino acids. Germline CDR1 is SGHVS and CDR2 is FQNEAQ. This CDR3 is CASSLILGSYEQYF. For the CDR3, the DNA is TGTGCCAGCAGCTTGATTTTGGGATCTTACGAGCAGTACTTC.

This chain uses TRBV18 with TRBJ2-1; D gene uncertain. This CDR3 comprises 14 residues. CDR1 KGHSH and CDR2 LQKENI come from the germline V gene. Trimming cost V 3 bases and J 6 bases, with 12 bases left between them. CDR3 bases: TGTGCCAGCTCACCGTACAGTGTAGGCAATGAGCAGTTCTTC. Translating it yields CASSPYSVGNEQFF.

The chain links TRBV30 to TRBJ1-6; no clear D gene. Trimming removed 4 bases from V and 6 bases from J, with 16 bases in between. This CDR3 spans 15 amino acids. Germline V gene sequence: CDR1 GTSNPN, CDR2 SVGIG (reference sequence). CDR3 sequence (DNA): TGTGCCTGGAATTTCCCGGGATCCATTAATTCACCCCTCCACTTT. Its protein is CAWNFPGSINSPLHF.

V is TRBV4-2 and J is TRBJ2-7; 10 nucleotides line up with TRBD2. The CDR3 runs 15 residues. The germline V gene encodes CDR1 LGHNA and CDR2 YNFKEQ. The junction had 7 bases not matched to a gene; V was cut back by 4 bases and J by 4 bases. This CDR3 reads CASSPKRGGGYEQYF. In DNA form, the CDR3 reads TGTGCCAGCAGCCCCAAGCGGGGGGGCGGGTACGAGCAGTACTTC.

The chain combines TRBV18 with TRBJ2-7; TRBD1 is a possible D gene (7 bases). Trimming left V 3 bases short and J 6 bases short, with 30 bases between. CDR1 is KGHSH, CDR2 LQKENI, per germline. There are 19 residues in the CDR3. As DNA, the CDR3 is TGTGCCAGCTCACCGGCCTGGGGGGCTCAGGGGGTCGGGCTACGCGAGCAGTACTTC. It translates to CASSPAWGAQGVGLREQYF. The entire variable domain, with the rest obtained from reference TRBV18 and TRBJ2-7, is as follows: NAGVMQNPRHLVRRRGQEARLRCSPMKGHSHVYWYRQLPEEGLKFMVYLQKENIIDESGMPKERFSAEFPKEGPSILRIQQVVRGDSAAYFCASSPAWGAQGVGLREQYFGPGTRLTVT.

The CDR3 sequence: CASSPPEGGLTGANVLTF. The CDR3 nucleotides are TGTGCCAGCTCACCACCGGAGGGGGGGCTAACTGGGGCCAACGTCCTGACTTTC. The rearrangement links TRBV18 to TRBJ2-6; tentative D call: TRBD2 (7 bases). Trimming cost V 0 bases and J 2 bases, with 14 bases left between them. CDR1 and CDR2 (germline): KGHSH, LQKENI. The CDR3 runs to 18 residues.

This chain connects TRBV5-1 to TRBJ1-1; a possible D gene is TRBD1 (6 bases). The V end was cut by 0 bases, the J end by 3 bases, with 9 bases between. Germline values: CDR1 SGHRS, CDR2 YFSETQ. This CDR3 has 14 residues. CDR3 sequence (DNA): TGCGCCAGCAGCTTGGCCCAGGGGTACACTGAAGCTTTCTTT. Translation: CASSLAQGYTEAFF.

The rearrangement uses TRBV6-5 and TRBJ1-6; D remains ambiguous. Germline values: CDR1 MNHEY, CDR2 SVGAGI. V lost 4 bases and J 4 bases, leaving 14 bases between the germline ends. CDR3 length: 16 residues. The CDR3 DNA follows: TGTGCCAGCAGTTTCCATCGAAGGGCGTATAATTCACCCCTCCACTTT. This gives the protein CASSFHRRAYNSPLHF.

The chain couples TRBV30 to TRBJ2-2; 8 bases fit TRBD2. J gave up 0 bases and V 4 bases, and 10 bases lay outside the gene matches. Per germline, CDR1 GTSNPN and CDR2 SVGIG (reference sequence). This CDR3 has 17 residues. In nucleotides, the CDR3 is TGTGCCTGGAAGGGGGAACGGGAGGGATCGAACACCGGGGAGCTGTTTTTT. Translated, it gives CAWKGEREGSNTGELFF.

The chain uses TRBV27 and TRBJ2-6, with unresolved D. The V end lost 8 bases, the J end lost 0 bases, and 14 bases lay between the germline ends. The CDR3 is 16 residues long. The germline gives CDR1 MNHEY, CDR2 SMNVEV (reference sequence). The CDR3 DNA sequence: TGTGCCAGCCGACGCCAGTGGGGCTCTGGGGCCAACGTCCTGACTTTC. It is translated as CASRRQWGSGANVLTF.

This clone was seen only once. The rearrangement joins TRBV6-6 to TRBJ2-1; 10 bases are shared with TRBD2. The ends lost 5 bases at V and 3 bases at J; junction bases unmatched: 4. The CDR3 is made up of 15 amino acids. CDR1 is MNHNY, CDR2 SVGAGI, per germline (reference sequence). CDR3 loop: CASSPWTSGYNEQFF. CDR3 nucleotide sequence: TGTGCCAGCAGTCCTTGGACTAGCGGCTACAATGAGCAGTTCTTC.

The chain uses TRBV11-3 and TRBJ2-1; D not certain. Germline CDR1 SGHNT, CDR2 YENEEA. CDR3 length equals 14 residues. Between the trimmed V and J ends, which lost 5 bases and 5 bases, there was a span of 13 bases. Here the CDR3 DNA reads TGTGCCAGCAGCCCCGGCCTAGTGAACAATGAGCAGTTCTTC. Translated: CASSPGLVNNEQFF.

A word on this clone: One base away lies a much larger clone, so this may be a sequencing read error. This sample includes further DNA sequences coding for the same CDR3. The gene calls are TRBV9 and TRBJ2-3; the D is unclear. CDR1 SGDLS and CDR2 YYNGEE come from the germline V gene. This CDR3 has 13 amino acids. V lost 3 bases, J lost 0 bases, and 5 bases lay in between. CDR3 sequence reads: CASSAQSTDTQYF. The DNA for the CDR3 is TGTGCCAGCAGCGCCCAGAGCACAGATACGCAGTATTTT.

The V and J genes are TRBV18 and TRBJ2-1, with D hard to call. This CDR3 comprises 14 residues. The V end lost 3 bases, the J end lost 3 bases, and 9 bases lay between the germline ends. The germline V gene has CDR1 KGHSH and CDR2 LQKENI. This CDR3 reads CASSPLSLYNEQFF. The CDR3 nucleotides read TGTGCCAGCTCACCCTTAAGTCTCTACAATGAGCAGTTCTTC.

The chain is built from TRBV5-5 and TRBJ1-2; 7 bases align to TRBD1. CDR3 length: 14 residues. V lost 1 base to trimming and J lost 4 bases; unmatched junction nucleotides: 4. Germline loops: CDR1 SGHKS, CDR2 YYEKEE (reference sequence). CDR3 residues: CASSLTGDSYGYTF. CDR3 nucleotides: TGTGCCAGCAGCTTGACAGGGGACTCCTATGGCTACACCTTC.

V is TRBV4-2 and J is TRBJ1-6; D is ambiguous. The CDR3 runs to 15 residues. The V gene lost 0 bases and the J gene lost 10 bases, with 13 bases spanning the gap. Germline CDR1 reads LGHNA; CDR2 reads YNFKEQ. The CDR3 loop reads CASSQDFGVASPLHF. DNA of the CDR3: TGTGCCAGCAGCCAAGATTTCGGGGTGGCGTCACCCCTCCACTTT.

The DNA for the CDR3 is TGTGCCAGCAGCTTAGTAATACAGGCCTACTCCTACAATGAGCAGTTCTTC. Its translation is CASSLVIQAYSYNEQFF. The chain links TRBV7-2 to TRBJ2-1, with D possibly TRBD1 on 5 matching bases. The CDR3 covers 17 residues. CDR1 and CDR2 (germline): SGHTA, FQGNSA. Between the trimmed V and J ends, which lost 1 base and 0 bases, there was a span of 13 bases. The full variable domain, its missing parts supplied by reference TRBV7-2 and TRBJ2-1, is GAGVSQSPSNKVTEKGKDVELRCDPISGHTALYWYRQSLGQGLEFLIYFQGNSAPDKSGLPSDRFSAERTGGSVSTLTIQRTQQEDSAVYLCASSLVIQAYSYNEQFFGPGTRLTVL.

This clone was recorded once. This rearrangement joins TRBV5-5 to TRBJ2-7; the match to TRBD1 covers 7 bases. V dropped 3 bases and J dropped 2; count of bases not matched to a gene: 8. CDR1 is SGHKS and CDR2 is YYEKEE in the germline V gene (reference sequence). This CDR3 has 15 amino acids. This CDR3 is CASSSPDRATYEQYF. CDR3 DNA: TGTGCCAGCAGCTCCCCAGACAGGGCTACCTACGAGCAGTACTTC.

Regarding this clone: This may be a read error, as it is one base from a much larger clone. The CDR3 DNA sequence: TGCGCCAGCAGGGGTCAGCCCCAGCATTTT. Amino acid sequence: CASRGQPQHF. J is TRBJ1-5 and V is TRBV5-1; no firm D call. Germline CDR1 reads SGHRS; CDR2 reads YFSETQ. V lost 5 bases and J lost 6, with 3 bases in between. The CDR3 totals 10 residues. The variable domain in full, completed from reference TRBV5-1 and TRBJ1-5, reads KAGVTQTPRYLIKTRGQQVTLSCSPISGHRSVSWYQQTPGQGLQFLFEYFSETQRNKGNFPGRFSGRQFSNSRSEMNVSTLELGDSALYLCASRGQPQHFGDGTRLSIL.

This clone was observed a few times. J is TRBJ1-5 and V is TRBV7-2; the D gene is possibly TRBD1 (6 bases). Germline V gene sequence: CDR1 SGHTA, CDR2 FQGNSA. This CDR3 is 16 amino acids long. The V end was cut by 1 base, the J end by 2 bases, with 12 bases between. The CDR3 nucleotides are TGTGCCAGCAGCTTAGTAGGGGGTCAGGGCAATCAGCCCCAGCATTTT. Translation: CASSLVGGQGNQPQHF.

This chain links TRBV15 with TRBJ2-3; possibly TRBD2 for D (5 bases). Per germline, CDR1 LNHNV and CDR2 YYDKDF (reference sequence). This CDR3 has 13 residues. V lost 5 bases and J 7 bases, leaving 13 bases between the germline ends. CDR3 DNA: TGTGCCACCAGCTCTGAGCGAGGGAATACGCAGTATTTT. As protein: CATSSERGNTQYF.

This chain links TRBV6-5 with TRBJ2-1; no clear D. Germline-derived CDR1 and CDR2 are MNHEY and SVGAGI. The length of the CDR3 is 14 residues. The V end lost 3 bases, the J end lost 4 bases, and 10 bases lay between the germline ends. CDR3 sequence (DNA): TGTGCCAGCAGTTATCGGCAACCTTACAATGAGCAGTTCTTC. This gives the protein CASSYRQPYNEQFF.

This chain connects TRBV6-6 to TRBJ1-5; weak D call: TRBD1 (5 bases). Germline values: CDR1 MNHNY, CDR2 SVGAGI (reference sequence). The CDR3 length is 15 residues. V lost 6 bases and J 2 bases, leaving 14 bases between the germline ends. The CDR3 region is CASSLIGDGNQPQHF. In DNA, the CDR3 is TGTGCCAGCAGCCTGATCGGGGACGGCAATCAGCCCCAGCATTTT.